The TCR beta chain under discussion was sequenced for a study of molecular identifiers for immune sequencing clone quantification. In this sample, this clonotype turned up many times. Its antigen is currently unknown. In the sort, naive CD8 T cells were defined as CD8+CD4-CCR7+CD45RA+. V dropped 4 bases and J dropped 3 bases, with 25 bases sitting between them. This CDR3 is 18 amino acids long. Germline assignment: CDR1 SNHLY and CDR2 FYNNEI. The authors built bulk TCR libraries by previously described methods with listed TCR primers. TCRdb re-called the PCR reads with MiXCR, one entry per CDR3 protein. The sample contains about 65,000 distinct CDR3 sequences, roughly 18% of which appear only once. General study results and limits: Clones that had above 20 RNA copies took up over 99% of effector molecules but under 1% in naive cells.

The V and J genes are TRBV2 and TRBJ2-7; possible D gene TRBD1, 7 bases. This TCR was recovered from a human donor in good health. Some libraries in this study had Jurkat cell RNA spiked in. The source material was naive CD8+ T cells from blood, with Jurkat cell RNA spiked in. Indicated subset: FACS-sorted CD8+CD4-CCR7+CD45RA+ naive T cells. The CDR3 nucleotides read TGTGCCAGCAGTGCCCGGGACAGTGGGGCGGGAACCCGCTACGAGCAGTACTTC. This gives the protein CASSARDSGAGTRYEQYF. Drawing the rest from reference TRBV2 and TRBJ2-7, the complete variable domain is EPEVTQTPSHQVTQMGQEVILRCVPISNHLYFYWYRQILGQKVEFLVSFYNNEISEKSEIFDDQFSVERPDGSNFTLKIRSTKLEDSAMYFCASSARDSGAGTRYEQYFGPGTRLTVT.